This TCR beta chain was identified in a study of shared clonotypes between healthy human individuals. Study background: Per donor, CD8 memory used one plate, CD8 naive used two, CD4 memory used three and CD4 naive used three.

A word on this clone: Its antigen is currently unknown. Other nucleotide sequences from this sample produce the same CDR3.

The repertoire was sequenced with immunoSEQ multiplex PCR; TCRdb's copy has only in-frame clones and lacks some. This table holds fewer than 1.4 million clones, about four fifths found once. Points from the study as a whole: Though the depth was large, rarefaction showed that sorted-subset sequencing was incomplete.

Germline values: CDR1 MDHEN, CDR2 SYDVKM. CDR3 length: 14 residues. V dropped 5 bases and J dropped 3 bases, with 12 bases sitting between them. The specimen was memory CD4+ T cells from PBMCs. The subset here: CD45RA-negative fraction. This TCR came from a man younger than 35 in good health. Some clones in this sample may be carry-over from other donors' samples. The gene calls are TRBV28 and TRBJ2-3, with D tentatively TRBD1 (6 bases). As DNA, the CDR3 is TGTGCCAGCAGTGGTGGAAGGGGGACAGATACGCAGTATTTT. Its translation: CASSGGRGTDTQYF.